This T cell receptor beta chain was obtained from a study of blood T cell repertoires in COVID-19. Study-wide background: The United States, Italy and Spain supplied acute and convalescent COVID-19 samples.

V lost 2 bases and J lost 0; bases outside the gene matches: 1. The germline V gene encodes CDR1 KGHSH and CDR2 LQKENI. The CDR3 spans 14 residues. The repertoire was sequenced with immunoSEQ multiplex PCR; TCRdb's copy has only in-frame clones and lacks some. The sample consists of some 390,000 clones, roughly 90% of them appearing once. On this clone itself: The sample contains more than one DNA sequence encoding this CDR3.

The chain employs TRBV18 and TRBJ2-7; 7 positions match TRBD2. This TCR derives from a woman between 25 and 40 years old who had recovered from COVID-19. Input material: PBMCs or T cells enriched from blood (not recorded which). The CDR3 protein is CASSPSGGSYEQYF. CDR3 nucleotides: TGTGCCAGCTCACCATCGGGGGGCTCCTACGAGCAGTACTTC.